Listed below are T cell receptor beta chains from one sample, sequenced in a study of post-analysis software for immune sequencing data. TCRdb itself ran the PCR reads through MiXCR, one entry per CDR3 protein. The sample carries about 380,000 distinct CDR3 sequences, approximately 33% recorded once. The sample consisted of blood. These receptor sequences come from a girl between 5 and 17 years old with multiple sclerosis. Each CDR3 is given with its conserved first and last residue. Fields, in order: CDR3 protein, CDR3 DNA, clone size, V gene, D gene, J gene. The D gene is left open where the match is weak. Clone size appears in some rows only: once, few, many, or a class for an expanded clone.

CDR3aa: CSARERAASQYF
CDR3nt: TGCAGTGCCCGAGAGCGAGCTGCGTCGCAGTATTTT
abundance: NA
v_gene: TRBV20-1
d_gene: NA
j_gene: TRBJ2-3

CDR3aa: CASRPETGQPQHF
CDR3nt: TGTGCCAGCAGGCCGGAGACGGGGCAGCCCCAGCATTTT
abundance: NA
v_gene: TRBV2
d_gene: NA
j_gene: TRBJ1-5

CDR3aa: CASSLGQGVTDTQYF
CDR3nt: TGTGCCAGCAGCTTAGGGCAGGGTGTGACAGATACGCAGTATTTT
abundance: NA
v_gene: TRBV7-2
d_gene: NA
j_gene: TRBJ2-3

CDR3aa: CASSWETPTGELFF
CDR3nt: TGCGCCAGCAGCTGGGAGACTCCAACCGGGGAGCTGTTTTTT
abundance: NA
v_gene: TRBV5-1
d_gene: NA
j_gene: TRBJ2-2

CDR3aa: CASSFTPGQGVEQYF
CDR3nt: TGTGCCAGCAGCTTCACGCCGGGACAGGGAGTCGAGCAGTACTTC
abundance: many
v_gene: TRBV7-2
d_gene: TRBD1
j_gene: TRBJ2-7

CDR3aa: CASSPGGPAEQFF
CDR3nt: TGTGCCAGCAGCCCGGGGGGGCCGGCTGAGCAGTTCTTC
abundance: NA
v_gene: TRBV11-2
d_gene: TRBD2
j_gene: TRBJ2-1

CDR3aa: CASKETYEQYF
CDR3nt: TGTGCCAGCAAGGAAACCTACGAGCAGTACTTC
abundance: NA
v_gene: TRBV6-1
d_gene: NA
j_gene: TRBJ2-7

CDR3aa: CASSQVPSRAVDNSPLHF
CDR3nt: TGCGCCAGCAGCCAAGTTCCTAGTAGGGCTGTCGATAATTCACCCCTCCACTTT
abundance: few
v_gene: TRBV4-1
d_gene: NA
j_gene: TRBJ1-6

CDR3aa: CASSPGTGLSSYEQYF
CDR3nt: TGCGCCAGCAGCCCAGGGACAGGCCTAAGCTCCTACGAGCAGTACTTC
abundance: NA
v_gene: TRBV5-1
d_gene: TRBD1
j_gene: TRBJ2-7

CDR3aa: CASSPVLRGDANEQFF
CDR3nt: TGTGCCAGCAGCCCTGTTTTGCGGGGGGACGCTAATGAGCAGTTCTTC
abundance: few
v_gene: TRBV4-2
d_gene: TRBD2
j_gene: TRBJ2-1

CDR3aa: CASSYGTVNEKLFF
CDR3nt: TGCGCCAGCAGCTACGGGACAGTTAATGAAAAACTGTTTTTT
abundance: NA
v_gene: TRBV5-1
d_gene: TRBD1
j_gene: TRBJ1-4

CDR3aa: CASSLGSGYTDTQYF
CDR3nt: TGCGCCAGCAGCTTGGGTAGCGGATACACAGATACGCAGTATTTT
abundance: NA
v_gene: TRBV5-1
d_gene: NA
j_gene: TRBJ2-3

CDR3aa: CASKEVAGGTTYEQYF
CDR3nt: TGTGCCAGCAAGGAAGTAGCGGGGGGGACAACCTACGAGCAGTACTTC
abundance: NA
v_gene: TRBV6-2/TRBV6-3
d_gene: TRBD2
j_gene: TRBJ2-7

CDR3aa: CSVEGNTEAFF
CDR3nt: TGCAGCGTCGAGGGAAACACTGAAGCTTTCTTT
abundance: NA
v_gene: TRBV29-1
d_gene: NA
j_gene: TRBJ1-1

CDR3aa: CASSLTWNRDDEQFF
CDR3nt: TGTGCCAGCAGCTTAACCTGGAACAGGGACGATGAGCAGTTCTTC
abundance: few
v_gene: TRBV7-6
d_gene: NA
j_gene: TRBJ2-1

CDR3aa: CASSLSGTSGPYEQYF
CDR3nt: TGTGCCAGCAGCCTCTCCGGGACTAGCGGCCCCTACGAGCAGTACTTC
abundance: many
v_gene: TRBV4-2
d_gene: TRBD2
j_gene: TRBJ2-7

CDR3aa: CASSLSGEETQYF
CDR3nt: TGCGCCAGCAGCTTGTCAGGGGAAGAGACCCAGTACTTC
abundance: NA
v_gene: TRBV5-1
d_gene: NA
j_gene: TRBJ2-5

CDR3aa: CASSVDQGAKNIQYF
CDR3nt: TGTGCCAGCAGCGTAGATCAGGGGGCCAAAAACATTCAGTACTTC
abundance: NA
v_gene: TRBV9
d_gene: NA
j_gene: TRBJ2-4

CDR3aa: CASSYSPLDRANQPQHF
CDR3nt: TGTGCCAGCAGTTACTCACCACTGGACAGGGCCAATCAGCCCCAGCATTTT
abundance: NA
v_gene: TRBV6-2/TRBV6-3
d_gene: TRBD1
j_gene: TRBJ1-5

CDR3aa: CASSSPQLAGAWGDEQFF
CDR3nt: TGTGCCAGCAGTTCCCCCCAACTAGCGGGGGCCTGGGGGGACGAGCAGTTCTTC
abundance: NA
v_gene: TRBV12-3/TRBV12-4
d_gene: TRBD2
j_gene: TRBJ2-1

CDR3aa: CASSDRVAYNEQFF
CDR3nt: TGTGCCAGCAGCGACAGGGTAGCCTACAATGAGCAGTTCTTC
abundance: NA
v_gene: TRBV11-2
d_gene: TRBD1
j_gene: TRBJ2-1

CDR3aa: CSVDSSRGLYGYTF
CDR3nt: TGCAGCGTTGATAGTTCCAGGGGCCTTTATGGCTACACCTTC
abundance: NA
v_gene: TRBV29-1
d_gene: NA
j_gene: TRBJ1-2

CDR3aa: CASSPGTSYSSYNEQFF
CDR3nt: TGTGCCAGCAGTCCCGGGACTAGTTACAGCTCCTACAATGAGCAGTTCTTC
abundance: NA
v_gene: TRBV6-1
d_gene: TRBD2
j_gene: TRBJ2-1

CDR3aa: CASSFSPMNTEAFF
CDR3nt: TGTGCCAGCAGTTTTAGTCCGATGAACACTGAAGCTTTCTTT
abundance: once
v_gene: TRBV12-3/TRBV12-4
d_gene: NA
j_gene: TRBJ1-1

CDR3aa: CASSFMGGMETQYF
CDR3nt: TGTGCCAGCAGTTTTATGGGTGGGATGGAGACCCAGTACTTC
abundance: few
v_gene: TRBV12-3/TRBV12-4
d_gene: NA
j_gene: TRBJ2-5

CDR3aa: CASSLDREQYF
CDR3nt: TGTGCCAGCAGCTTAGACCGCGAGCAGTACTTC
abundance: NA
v_gene: TRBV7-9
d_gene: NA
j_gene: TRBJ2-7

CDR3aa: CSARDWRGSSYEQYF
CDR3nt: TGCAGTGCTAGAGATTGGCGGGGGAGCTCCTACGAGCAGTACTTC
abundance: NA
v_gene: TRBV20-1
d_gene: TRBD2
j_gene: TRBJ2-7

CDR3aa: CASSPSTGNTHEQYF
CDR3nt: TGTGCCAGCAGTCCATCGACAGGGAACACCCACGAGCAGTACTTC
abundance: NA
v_gene: TRBV12-3/TRBV12-4
d_gene: TRBD1
j_gene: TRBJ2-7

CDR3aa: CASSQGAGDITDTQYF
CDR3nt: TGTGCCAGCAGCCAAGGCGCGGGGGACATCACAGATACGCAGTATTTT
abundance: few
v_gene: TRBV3-1
d_gene: NA
j_gene: TRBJ2-3

CDR3aa: CSARDGRREGAEAFF
CDR3nt: TGCAGTGCTAGAGATGGGAGGAGGGAGGGGGCTGAAGCTTTCTTT
abundance: few
v_gene: TRBV20-1
d_gene: NA
j_gene: TRBJ1-1

CDR3aa: CATSGVHGWAGNQPQHF
CDR3nt: TGTGCCACCAGTGGTGTCCATGGGTGGGCTGGCAATCAGCCCCAGCATTTT
abundance: NA
v_gene: TRBV24-1
d_gene: NA
j_gene: TRBJ1-5

CDR3aa: CAWDRGTEAFF
CDR3nt: TGTGCCTGGGACCGGGGCACTGAAGCTTTCTTT
abundance: few
v_gene: TRBV30
d_gene: NA
j_gene: TRBJ1-1

CDR3aa: CASSLEGQQETQYF
CDR3nt: TGCGCCAGCAGCTTGGAGGGACAGCAAGAGACCCAGTACTTC
abundance: few
v_gene: TRBV5-1
d_gene: TRBD1
j_gene: TRBJ2-5

CDR3aa: CASSLTGTGNEQYF
CDR3nt: TGCGCCAGCAGCTTGACCGGGACAGGGAACGAGCAGTACTTC
abundance: few
v_gene: TRBV5-1
d_gene: TRBD1
j_gene: TRBJ2-7

CDR3aa: CSAASAGGSYNEQFF
CDR3nt: TGCAGTGCGGCCTCAGCGGGGGGCTCCTACAATGAGCAGTTCTTC
abundance: NA
v_gene: TRBV20-1
d_gene: TRBD2
j_gene: TRBJ2-1

CDR3aa: CASSQERGLRFDEQFF
CDR3nt: TGTGCCAGCAGCCAAGAAAGGGGTTTGAGGTTCGATGAGCAGTTCTTC
abundance: NA
v_gene: TRBV14
d_gene: NA
j_gene: TRBJ2-1

CDR3aa: CASSQASGTDTQYF
CDR3nt: TGTGCCAGCAGCCAAGCTAGCGGCACAGATACGCAGTATTTT
abundance: many
v_gene: TRBV4-2
d_gene: NA
j_gene: TRBJ2-3

CDR3aa: CSVTGTGGYEQYF
CDR3nt: TGCAGCGTCACCGGGACAGGGGGTTACGAGCAGTACTTC
abundance: NA
v_gene: TRBV29-1
d_gene: TRBD1
j_gene: TRBJ2-7

CDR3aa: CASTGQGGNQPQHF
CDR3nt: TGTGCCAGCACGGGACAGGGGGGCAATCAGCCCCAGCATTTT
abundance: few
v_gene: TRBV6-1
d_gene: TRBD1
j_gene: TRBJ1-5

CDR3aa: CASSQVGDNQPQHF
CDR3nt: TGCGCCAGCAGCCAAGTGGGAGACAATCAACCCCAGCATTTT
abundance: few
v_gene: TRBV4-1
d_gene: NA
j_gene: TRBJ1-5

CDR3aa: CASSEGDSQETQYF
CDR3nt: TGTGCCAGCAGTGAAGGGGACAGCCAAGAGACCCAGTACTTC
abundance: few
v_gene: TRBV6-1
d_gene: TRBD1
j_gene: TRBJ2-5

CDR3aa: CASSQDRDFNQPQHF
CDR3nt: TGCGCCAGCAGCCAAGATCGGGACTTCAATCAGCCCCAGCATTTT
abundance: few
v_gene: TRBV4-1
d_gene: NA
j_gene: TRBJ1-5

CDR3aa: CASSPGQGKNGYTF
CDR3nt: TGTGCCAGCAGCCCGGGACAGGGGAAGAATGGCTACACCTTC
abundance: few
v_gene: TRBV7-9
d_gene: TRBD1
j_gene: TRBJ1-2

CDR3aa: CATQTVGSGAAYEQYF
CDR3nt: TGTGCCACCCAAACCGTAGGGTCGGGGGCAGCCTACGAGCAGTACTTC
abundance: NA
v_gene: TRBV27
d_gene: NA
j_gene: TRBJ2-7

CDR3aa: CASQSWEGETQYF
CDR3nt: TGTGCCAGCCAAAGCTGGGAGGGGGAGACCCAGTACTTC
abundance: few
v_gene: TRBV3-1
d_gene: TRBD2
j_gene: TRBJ2-5

CDR3aa: CASSQVVWRGVRTEQYF
CDR3nt: TGCGCCAGCAGCCAAGTCGTCTGGCGGGGAGTAAGAACCGAGCAGTACTTC
abundance: NA
v_gene: TRBV4-3
d_gene: NA
j_gene: TRBJ2-7

CDR3aa: CASSRKTGADTQYF
CDR3nt: TGCGCCAGCAGCCGAAAAACAGGGGCGGACACGCAGTATTTT
abundance: few
v_gene: TRBV5-1
d_gene: TRBD1
j_gene: TRBJ2-3

CDR3aa: CASSPWWGTAGELFF
CDR3nt: TGTGCCAGCAGCCCCTGGTGGGGTACGGCCGGGGAGCTGTTTTTT
abundance: NA
v_gene: TRBV14
d_gene: NA
j_gene: TRBJ2-2

CDR3aa: CASSQGTDMNTEAFF
CDR3nt: TGCGCCAGCAGCCAGGGGACAGACATGAACACTGAAGCTTTCTTT
abundance: NA
v_gene: TRBV4-1
d_gene: TRBD1
j_gene: TRBJ1-1

CDR3aa: CASSRSPGFNLDEQFF
CDR3nt: TGTGCCAGCAGTCGAAGCCCCGGTTTTAATCTAGATGAGCAGTTCTTC
abundance: NA
v_gene: TRBV21-1
d_gene: NA
j_gene: TRBJ2-1

CDR3aa: CASSHGQRMGTYEQYF
CDR3nt: TGTGCCAGCAGCCACGGACAGAGAATGGGAACCTACGAGCAGTACTTC
abundance: NA
v_gene: TRBV6-6
d_gene: NA
j_gene: TRBJ2-7

CDR3aa: CASRRNSYNEQFF
CDR3nt: TGTGCCAGCAGAAGGAACTCCTACAATGAGCAGTTCTTC
abundance: NA
v_gene: TRBV6-2/TRBV6-3
d_gene: NA
j_gene: TRBJ2-1

CDR3aa: CASSPTPDRGETQYF
CDR3nt: TGTGCCAGCAGCCCTACCCCTGACAGAGGCGAGACCCAGTACTTC
abundance: NA
v_gene: TRBV7-6
d_gene: NA
j_gene: TRBJ2-5

CDR3aa: CATSRDRDRGSSAFF
CDR3nt: TGTGCCACCAGCAGAGATCGCGACAGGGGTAGTAGTGCTTTCTTT
abundance: NA
v_gene: TRBV15
d_gene: TRBD1
j_gene: TRBJ1-1

CDR3aa: CASSSNRGHTEAFF
CDR3nt: TGTGCCAGCAGCTCAAACAGGGGGCACACTGAAGCTTTCTTT
abundance: NA
v_gene: TRBV7-8
d_gene: TRBD1
j_gene: TRBJ1-1

CDR3aa: CASSLPAYSNQPQHF
CDR3nt: TGTGCCAGCAGCTTACCAGCCTATAGCAATCAGCCCCAGCATTTT
abundance: NA
v_gene: TRBV7-3
d_gene: NA
j_gene: TRBJ1-5